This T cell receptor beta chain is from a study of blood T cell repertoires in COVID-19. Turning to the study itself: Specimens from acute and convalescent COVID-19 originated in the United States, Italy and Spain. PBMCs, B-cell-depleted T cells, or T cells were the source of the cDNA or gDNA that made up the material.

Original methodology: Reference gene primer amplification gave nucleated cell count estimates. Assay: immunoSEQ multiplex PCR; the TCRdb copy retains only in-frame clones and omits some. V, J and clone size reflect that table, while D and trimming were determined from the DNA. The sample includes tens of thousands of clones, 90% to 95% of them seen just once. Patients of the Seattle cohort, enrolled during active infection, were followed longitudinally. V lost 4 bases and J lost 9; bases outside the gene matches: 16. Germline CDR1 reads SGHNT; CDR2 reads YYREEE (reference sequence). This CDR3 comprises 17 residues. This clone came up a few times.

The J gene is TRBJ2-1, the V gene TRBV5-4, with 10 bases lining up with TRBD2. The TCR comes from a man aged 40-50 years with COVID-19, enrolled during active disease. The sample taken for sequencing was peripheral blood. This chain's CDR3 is CASSPPPSGVAGGEQFF. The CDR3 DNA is TGTGCCAGCAGCCCACCACCTTCTGGGGTAGCGGGGGGTGAGCAGTTCTTC.